The T cell receptor beta chain under discussion was sequenced for a study of vaccination and CD4 T cells after COVID-19. Study context: Six men and four women formed the convalescents, two being Hispanic. Median time from COVID diagnosis to post-COVID sampling was more than 95 days (35 to 161).

The CDR3 extends over 12 amino acids. V was trimmed by 3 bases and J by 15 bases, leaving 16 bases between them. Germline V CDR1 and CDR2: LNHDA, SQIVND (reference sequence). An Oncomine TCR Beta short-read assay was used to sequence the DNA from cultured CD4+ T cells. A single record per CDR3 protein comes from TCRdb applying MiXCR to the PCR reads. The sample has fewer than 8,000 distinct CDR3 sequences; about 51% are singletons. This clonotype was detected once. Its antigen is unknown. Treatment specified: roughly 10-day PBMC culture with coronavirus spike peptide pools or control peptides (ViraFEST assay). Dates of positive PCR ran from March to December 2020, before US Alpha, Beta and Delta variants.

The sequence was obtained from a human donor who had recovered from COVID-19. Sample: CD4+ T cells from blood, cultured in vitro. The chain employs TRBV19 and TRBJ2-3; D perhaps matches TRBD1 (7 bases). CDR3 sequence (DNA): TGTGCCAGTAGTATGGGGGGACAGTACCGCTATTTT. Translation: CASSMGGQYRYF.